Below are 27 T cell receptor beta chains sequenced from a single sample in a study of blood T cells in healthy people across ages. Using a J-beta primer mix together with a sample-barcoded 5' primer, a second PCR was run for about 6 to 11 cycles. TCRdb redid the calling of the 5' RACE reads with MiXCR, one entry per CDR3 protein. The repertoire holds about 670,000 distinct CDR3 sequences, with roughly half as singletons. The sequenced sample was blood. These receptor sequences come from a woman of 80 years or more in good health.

This CDR3 reads CASSESGSTEAFF. In DNA, the CDR3 is TGTGCCAGCAGTGAATCAGGGAGCACTGAAGCTTTCTTT. The chain has TRBV2 and TRBJ1-1; TRBD1 is a possible D gene (5 bases). The CDR3 has 13 amino acids. CDR1 is SNHLY and CDR2 is FYNNEI in the germline V gene. The V end lost 2 bases, the J end lost 4 bases, and 8 bases lay between the germline ends.

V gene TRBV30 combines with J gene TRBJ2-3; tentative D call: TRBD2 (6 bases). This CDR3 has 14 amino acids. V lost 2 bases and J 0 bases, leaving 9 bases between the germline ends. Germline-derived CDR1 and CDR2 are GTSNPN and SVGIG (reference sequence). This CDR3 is CAWSWSGSTDTQYF. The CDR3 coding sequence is TGTGCCTGGAGTTGGAGCGGGAGCACAGATACGCAGTATTTT.

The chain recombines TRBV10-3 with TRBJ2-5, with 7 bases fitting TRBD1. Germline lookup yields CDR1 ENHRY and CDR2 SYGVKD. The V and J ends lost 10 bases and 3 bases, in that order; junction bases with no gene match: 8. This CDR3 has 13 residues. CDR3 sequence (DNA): TGTGCCAACTCATGGGACAGAGAAGAGACCCAGTACTTC. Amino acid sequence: CANSWDREETQYF.

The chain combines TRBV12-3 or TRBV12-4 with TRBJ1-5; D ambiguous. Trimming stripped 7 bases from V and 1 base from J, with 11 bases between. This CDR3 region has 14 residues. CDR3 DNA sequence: TGTGCCAGCACTAAACGGGGAAGCAATCAGCCCCAGCATTTT. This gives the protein CASTKRGSNQPQHF.

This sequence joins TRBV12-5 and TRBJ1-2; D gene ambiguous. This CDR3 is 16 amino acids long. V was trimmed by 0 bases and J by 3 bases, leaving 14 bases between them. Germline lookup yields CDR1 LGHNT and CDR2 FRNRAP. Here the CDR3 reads CASGLVPGIVDYGYTF. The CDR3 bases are TGTGCTAGTGGTTTGGTACCGGGGATCGTAGACTATGGCTACACCTTC.

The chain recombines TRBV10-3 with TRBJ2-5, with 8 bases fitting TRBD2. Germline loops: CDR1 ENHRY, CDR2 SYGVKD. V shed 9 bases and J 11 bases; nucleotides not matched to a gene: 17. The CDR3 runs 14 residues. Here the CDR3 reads CAMNSGNSYNEQYF. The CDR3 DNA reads TGTGCCATGAATAGCGGGAACTCCTACAATGAGCAGTACTTC.

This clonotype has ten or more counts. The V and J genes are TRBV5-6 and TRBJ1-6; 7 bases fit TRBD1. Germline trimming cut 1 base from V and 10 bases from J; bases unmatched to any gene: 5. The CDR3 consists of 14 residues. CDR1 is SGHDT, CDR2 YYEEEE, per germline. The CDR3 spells CASSLLTGVSPLHF. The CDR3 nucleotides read TGTGCCAGCAGCTTGCTTACAGGGGTATCACCCCTCCACTTT.

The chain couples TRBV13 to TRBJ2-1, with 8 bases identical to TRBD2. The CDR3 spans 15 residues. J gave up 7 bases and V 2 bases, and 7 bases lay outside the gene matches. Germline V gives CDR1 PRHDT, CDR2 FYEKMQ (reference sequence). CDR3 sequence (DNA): TGTGCCAGCAGCTTACGCGGCGGGAGGAGGAATGAGCAGTTCTTC. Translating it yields CASSLRGGRRNEQFF.

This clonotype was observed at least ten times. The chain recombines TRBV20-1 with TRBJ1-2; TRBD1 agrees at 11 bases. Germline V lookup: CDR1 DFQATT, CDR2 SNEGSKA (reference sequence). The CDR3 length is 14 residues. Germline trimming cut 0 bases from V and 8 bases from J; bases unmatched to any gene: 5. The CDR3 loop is CSARDYRTGGGYTF. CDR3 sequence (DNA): TGCAGTGCTAGAGATTATCGGACAGGGGGCGGCTACACCTTC.

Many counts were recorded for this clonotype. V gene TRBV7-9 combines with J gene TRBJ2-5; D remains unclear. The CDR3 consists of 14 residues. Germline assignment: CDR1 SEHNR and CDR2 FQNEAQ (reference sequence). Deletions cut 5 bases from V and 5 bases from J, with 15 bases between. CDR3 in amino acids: CASSPIGPYETQYF. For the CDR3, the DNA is TGTGCCAGCAGCCCCATCGGTCCATACGAGACCCAGTACTTC. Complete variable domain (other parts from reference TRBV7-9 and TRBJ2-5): DTGVSQNPRHKITKRGQNVTFRCDPISEHNRLYWYRQTLGQGPEFLTYFQNEAQLEKSRLLSDRFSAERPKGSFSTLEIQRTEQGDSAMYLCASSPIGPYETQYFGPGTRLLVL.

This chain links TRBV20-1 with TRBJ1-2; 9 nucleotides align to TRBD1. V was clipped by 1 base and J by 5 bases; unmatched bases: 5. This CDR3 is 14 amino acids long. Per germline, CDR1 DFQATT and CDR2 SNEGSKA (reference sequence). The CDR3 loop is CSARVTGGLYGYTF. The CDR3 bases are TGCAGTGCTAGAGTAACAGGGGGCCTTTATGGCTACACCTTC.

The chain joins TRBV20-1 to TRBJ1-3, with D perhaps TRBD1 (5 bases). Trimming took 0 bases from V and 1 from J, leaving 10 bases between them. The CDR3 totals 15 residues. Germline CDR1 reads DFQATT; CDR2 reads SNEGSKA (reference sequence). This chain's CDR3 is CSARDLKGSGNTIYF. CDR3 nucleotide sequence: TGCAGTGCTAGAGATTTGAAGGGGTCTGGAAACACCATATATTTT.

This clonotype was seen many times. DNA of the CDR3: TGTGCCAGCAGTTCTACGACAGTTTCAGGGTTTGAGCAGTACTTC. It is translated as CASSSTTVSGFEQYF. V gene TRBV12-3 or TRBV12-4 combines with J gene TRBJ2-7; D is possibly TRBD1 (5 bases). This CDR3 is built from 15 residues. V lost 4 bases to trimming and J lost 7 bases, with 20 bases between them.

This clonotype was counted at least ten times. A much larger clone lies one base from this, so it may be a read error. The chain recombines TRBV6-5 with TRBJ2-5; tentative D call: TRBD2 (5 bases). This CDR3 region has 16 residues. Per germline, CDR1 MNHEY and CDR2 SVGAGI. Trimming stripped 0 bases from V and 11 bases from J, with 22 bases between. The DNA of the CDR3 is TGTGCCAGCAGTTACTCCATCGGGGAGAGGTACAATGAGCAGTACTTC. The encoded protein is CASSYSIGERYNEQYF.

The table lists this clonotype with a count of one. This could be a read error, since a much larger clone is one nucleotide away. CDR3 region: CASSFKGQRNGQYF. CDR3 nucleotides: TGCGCCAGCAGCTTCAAGGGGCAGAGAAACGGGCAGTACTTC. The chain uses TRBV5-1 and TRBJ2-4; tentatively, D is TRBD1 (5 bases). Per germline, CDR1 SGHRS and CDR2 YFSETQ. Deletions cut 2 bases from V and 13 bases from J, with 19 bases between. There are 14 residues in the CDR3.

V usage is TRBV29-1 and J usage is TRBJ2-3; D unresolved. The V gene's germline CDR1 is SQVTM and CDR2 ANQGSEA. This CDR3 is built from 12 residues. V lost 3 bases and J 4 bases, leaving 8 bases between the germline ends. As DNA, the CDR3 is TGCAGCGTTGAGGAAGTCTCAGATACGCAGTATTTT. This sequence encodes CSVEEVSDTQYF.

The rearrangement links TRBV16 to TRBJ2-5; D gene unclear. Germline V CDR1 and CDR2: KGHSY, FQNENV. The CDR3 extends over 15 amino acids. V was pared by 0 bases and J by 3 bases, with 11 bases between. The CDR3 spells CASSQSLVQKETQYF. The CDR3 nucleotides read TGTGCCAGCAGCCAATCGTTGGTTCAGAAAGAGACCCAGTACTTC.

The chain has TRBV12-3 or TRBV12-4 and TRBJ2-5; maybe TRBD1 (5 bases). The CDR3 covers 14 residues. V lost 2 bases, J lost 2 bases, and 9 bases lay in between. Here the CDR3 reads CASSLSRQQETQYF. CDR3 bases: TGTGCCAGCAGTTTATCGAGACAGCAAGAGACCCAGTACTTC.

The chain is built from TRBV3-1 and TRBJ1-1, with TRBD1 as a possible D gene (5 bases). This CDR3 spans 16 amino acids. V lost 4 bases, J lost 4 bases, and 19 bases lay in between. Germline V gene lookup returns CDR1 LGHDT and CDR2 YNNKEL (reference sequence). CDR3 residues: CASSLRFGWGGTEAFF. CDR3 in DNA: TGTGCCAGCAGCCTAAGATTCGGATGGGGGGGCACTGAAGCTTTCTTT.

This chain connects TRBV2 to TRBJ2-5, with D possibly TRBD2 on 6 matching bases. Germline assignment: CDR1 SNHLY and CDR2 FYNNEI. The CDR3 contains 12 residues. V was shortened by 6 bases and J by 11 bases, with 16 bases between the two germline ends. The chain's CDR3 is CASRRLEHEQYF. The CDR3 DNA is TGTGCCAGCAGGAGACTAGAACATGAGCAGTACTTC.

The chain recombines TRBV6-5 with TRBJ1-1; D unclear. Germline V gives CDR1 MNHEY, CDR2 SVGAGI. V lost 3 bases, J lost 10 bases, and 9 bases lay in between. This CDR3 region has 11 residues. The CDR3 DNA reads TGTGCCAGCAGTTATTTGGGGAGAGCTTTCTTT. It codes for CASSYLGRAFF.

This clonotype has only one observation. The DNA of the CDR3 is TGTGCCAGCAGCTTAATACAGCCCACCGATGAGCAGTTCTTC. This encodes CASSLIQPTDEQFF. The chain recombines TRBV7-2 with TRBJ2-1; D remains ambiguous. Germline V gives CDR1 SGHTA, CDR2 FQGNSA. The CDR3 spans 14 residues. Trimming removed 2 bases at V and 8 bases at J, with 13 bases between. The full variable domain, in which reference TRBV7-2 and TRBJ2-1 provide the parts outside the CDR3, is GAGVSQSPSNKVTEKGKDVELRCDPISGHTALYWYRQSLGQGLEFLIYFQGNSAPDKSGLPSDRFSAERTGGSVSTLTIQRTQQEDSAVYLCASSLIQPTDEQFFGPGTRLTVL.

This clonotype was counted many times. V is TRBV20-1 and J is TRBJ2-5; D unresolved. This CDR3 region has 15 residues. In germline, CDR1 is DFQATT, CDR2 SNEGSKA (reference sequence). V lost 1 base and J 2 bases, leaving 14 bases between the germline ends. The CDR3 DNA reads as TGCAGTGCTAGAGGATGGAAAAGAGGTCAAGAGACCCAGTACTTC. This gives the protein CSARGWKRGQETQYF.

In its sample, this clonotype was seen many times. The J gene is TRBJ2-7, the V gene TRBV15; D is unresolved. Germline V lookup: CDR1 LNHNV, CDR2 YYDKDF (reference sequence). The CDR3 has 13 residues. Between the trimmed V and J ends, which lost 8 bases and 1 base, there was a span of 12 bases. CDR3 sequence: CATQRTESYEQYF. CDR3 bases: TGTGCCACCCAACGTACGGAGTCCTACGAGCAGTACTTC.

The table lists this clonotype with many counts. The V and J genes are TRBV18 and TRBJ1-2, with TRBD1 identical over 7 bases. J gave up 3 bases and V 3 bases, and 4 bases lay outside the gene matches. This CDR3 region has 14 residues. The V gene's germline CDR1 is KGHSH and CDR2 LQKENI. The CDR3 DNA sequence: TGTGCCAGCTCACCGCCTACAGGGGACTATGGCTACACCTTC. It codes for CASSPPTGDYGYTF.

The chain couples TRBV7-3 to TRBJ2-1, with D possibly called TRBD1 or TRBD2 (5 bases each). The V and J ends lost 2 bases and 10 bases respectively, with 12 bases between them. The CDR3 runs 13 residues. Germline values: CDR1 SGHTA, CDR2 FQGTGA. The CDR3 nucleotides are TGTGCCAGCAGCTTATCGCCGGGACGAGAGCAGTTCTTC. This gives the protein CASSLSPGREQFF.

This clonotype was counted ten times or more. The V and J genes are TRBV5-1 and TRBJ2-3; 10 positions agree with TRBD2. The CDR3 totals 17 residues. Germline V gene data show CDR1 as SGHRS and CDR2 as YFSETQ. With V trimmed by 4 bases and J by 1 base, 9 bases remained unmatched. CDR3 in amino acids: CASSVIAGGLGTDTQYF. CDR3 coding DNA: TGCGCCAGCAGCGTGATAGCGGGGGGCCTTGGCACAGATACGCAGTATTTT. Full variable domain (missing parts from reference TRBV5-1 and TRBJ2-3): KAGVTQTPRYLIKTRGQQVTLSCSPISGHRSVSWYQQTPGQGLQFLFEYFSETQRNKGNFPGRFSGRQFSNSRSEMNVSTLELGDSALYLCASSVIAGGLGTDTQYFGPGTRLTVL.